Shown below are 13 T cell receptor beta chains from a single sample sequenced in a study of T cell responses to AZD1222 COVID-19 vaccine. The data were produced by immunoSEQ multiplex PCR, yet TCRdb's version contains in-frame clones alone and is incomplete. Of about 120,000 clones in the sample, 85% to 95% were seen once. The material sequenced was peripheral blood, taken on day 0 of AZD1222 vaccination. These receptors came from an adult in good health.

The V gene is TRBV11-2, the J gene TRBJ1-2, with TRBD1 matching 12 bases. V shed 2 bases and J 10 bases; nucleotides not matched to a gene: 11. Germline V gene data show CDR1 as SGHAT and CDR2 as FQNNGV. This CDR3 region has 16 residues. DNA of the CDR3: TGTGCCAGCAGCTTATATCCGGGACAGGGGGCGGCTATCTACACCTTC. Protein product: CASSLYPGQGAAIYTF. The full variable domain, in which reference TRBV11-2 and TRBJ1-2 provide the parts outside the CDR3, is EAGVAQSPRYKIIEKRQSVAFWCNPISGHATLYWYQQILGQGPKLLIQFQNNGVVDDSQLPKDRFSAERLKGVDSTLKIQPAKLEDSAVYLCASSLYPGQGAAIYTFGSGTRLTVV.

The chain combines TRBV28 with TRBJ2-3; 11 bases line up with TRBD2. V trimming: 6 bases; J trimming: 4 bases; junction bases outside the gene matches: 9. This CDR3 has 16 amino acids. Germline V gene sequence: CDR1 MDHEN, CDR2 SYDVKM. DNA of the CDR3: TGTGCCAGCAGCCCCCTTAGCGGGAGGGGAGCAGATACGCAGTATTTT. This encodes CASSPLSGRGADTQYF.

The chain couples TRBV6-1 to TRBJ1-1; D unclear. The germline CDR1 and CDR2 sequences are MNHNS and SASEGT. The CDR3 is 14 residues long. V was cut by 2 bases and J by 4 bases, with 11 bases left in between. The CDR3 DNA is TGTGCCAGCAGTGAACGCCGGAGTATCACTGAAGCTTTCTTT. Protein: CASSERRSITEAFF.

There are a few counts of this clone. This chain uses TRBV27 with TRBJ2-1; 9 nucleotides align to TRBD1. The CDR3 is 16 amino acids. Looked up from germline, CDR1 is MNHEY and CDR2 is SMNVEV (reference sequence). J gave up 7 bases and V 3 bases, and 10 bases lay outside the gene matches. CDR3 loop: CASSLGGQGGWNEQFF. Here the CDR3 DNA reads TGTGCCAGCAGTTTGGGGGGACAGGGAGGTTGGAATGAGCAGTTCTTC.

The genes are TRBV5-5 and TRBJ2-1; D not certain. Trimming removed 4 bases from V and 7 bases from J, with 21 bases in between. From germline, CDR1 is SGHKS and CDR2 YYEKEE (reference sequence). There are 16 residues in the CDR3. CDR3 sequence (DNA): TGTGCCAGCAGCCGGAGTGGGGTCCCAGAGAGAAATGAGCAGTTCTTC. Translating gives CASSRSGVPERNEQFF.

CDR3 sequence: CASSMLRSTEAFF. The CDR3 DNA sequence: TGTGCCAGTAGTATGCTGCGCAGCACTGAAGCTTTCTTT. The J gene is TRBJ1-1, the V gene TRBV19; D call uncertain. CDR1 and CDR2 (germline): LNHDA, SQIVND (reference sequence). CDR3 length: 13 residues. Between the trimmed V and J ends, which lost 3 bases and 4 bases, there was a span of 9 bases.

V and J are TRBV4-1 and TRBJ1-2; 7 bases agree with TRBD1. The CDR3 contains 15 residues. The V gene end was trimmed by 1 base and the J gene end by 6 bases; junction bases not matched to a gene: 8. Germline V gene data show CDR1 as MGHRA and CDR2 as YSYEKL. The CDR3 here is CASSQADRERDGYTF. The DNA for the CDR3 is TGCGCCAGCAGCCAAGCCGACAGGGAGCGGGATGGCTACACCTTC.

The chain uses TRBV5-1 and TRBJ2-2; 7 bases are a match to TRBD1. J was trimmed by 5 bases and V by 1 base; bases with no gene match: 2. The CDR3 is made up of 14 amino acids. Germline V gene lookup returns CDR1 SGHRS and CDR2 YFSETQ. The CDR3 here is CASSLTGETGELFF. As DNA, the CDR3 is TGCGCCAGCAGCTTGACAGGGGAAACCGGGGAGCTGTTTTTT.

This rearrangement joins TRBV5-1 to TRBJ2-1; TRBD2 matches 13 bases. The trim removed 3 bases at V and 0 bases at J, leaving 6 bases unmatched. The CDR3 is made up of 18 amino acids. CDR1 and CDR2 from the germline V gene are SGHRS and YFSETQ. CDR3 region: CASSWPRTSGSSYNEQFF. Written as DNA, the CDR3 is TGCGCCAGCAGCTGGCCCCGGACTAGCGGGAGCTCCTACAATGAGCAGTTCTTC.

The chain employs TRBV7-2 and TRBJ2-1; 12 bases line up with TRBD2. The germline CDR1 and CDR2 sequences are SGHTA and FQGNSA. The CDR3 sequence is 16 residues long. With V trimmed by 4 bases and J by 7 bases, 8 bases remained unmatched. The chain's CDR3 is CASSWWLAGGLNEQFF. The CDR3 region has the DNA TGTGCCAGCAGCTGGTGGCTAGCGGGAGGGCTTAATGAGCAGTTCTTC.

The chain couples TRBV19 to TRBJ1-5; D not resolved. The CDR3 has 14 amino acids. Germline V gene data show CDR1 as LNHDA and CDR2 as SQIVND (reference sequence). V was cut by 1 base and J by 4 bases, with 8 bases left in between. CDR3 sequence: CASSIVRMNQPQHF. In nucleotides, the CDR3 is TGTGCCAGTAGTATAGTAAGGATGAATCAGCCCCAGCATTTT.

Only one count was recorded for this clone. The genes are TRBV20-1 and TRBJ1-1; D uncertain. V gave up 3 bases and J gave up 4 bases, with 6 bases separating them. The CDR3 length is 11 residues. Germline V gives CDR1 DFQATT, CDR2 SNEGSKA (reference sequence). CDR3 bases: TGCAGTGCTAGTTTTATCACTGAAGCTTTCTTT. It yields the protein CSASFITEAFF.

This clone was counted only a few times. The chain links TRBV19 to TRBJ1-2, with D maybe TRBD1 (6 bases). The CDR3 sequence is 11 residues long. Trimming cost V 7 bases and J 7 bases, with 10 bases left between them. Germline CDR1 is LNHDA and CDR2 is SQIVND (reference sequence). This chain's CDR3 is CASIGGLGYTF. CDR3 coding DNA: TGTGCCAGTATCGGGGGGCTTGGCTACACCTTC.